These T cell receptor beta chains were read from a single sample in a study of CD8+ T cells in alopecia areata. The method was immunoSEQ multiplex PCR; TCRdb's version includes in-frame clones alone and lacks a portion of them. The data contain around 290,000 clones, 55% to 75% of them seen just once; the ten biggest clones take up approximately 1.8%. Specimen: CD4+ T cells sorted from blood, collected at week 24, from a patient treated with tofacitinib. Receptors originate from a human donor with alopecia areata. Both conserved end residues are part of each CDR3. A D gene is named only where the DNA matches it firmly. Only some rows state a clone size, as once, few, many or a class for expanded clones.

J	D	V	size	DNA	CDR3
TRBJ2-1	.	TRBV18	few	TGTGCCAGCTCACCACGAATGGGTACAAGCTCCTACAATGAGCAGTTCTTC	CASSPRMGTSSYNEQFF
TRBJ2-3	.	TRBV29-1	.	TGCAGCGCCGAAGGCCATCGAGGGACAGATACGCAGTATTTT	CSAEGHRGTDTQYF
TRBJ2-7	TRBD1	TRBV30	.	TGTGCCTGGGGGCCGGGACAGGGCAGCCAGTACTTC	CAWGPGQGSQYF
TRBJ1-3	TRBD1	TRBV5-1	few	TGCGCCAGCAGCACCGGCACGACAGGGGCTGGAAACACCATATATTTT	CASSTGTTGAGNTIYF
TRBJ1-2	.	TRBV19	.	TGTGCCAGTATCGAGACGCCGGGGTCTGAAGGCTACACCTTC	CASIETPGSEGYTF
TRBJ2-3	TRBD2	TRBV2	.	TGTGCCAGCAGGGGACTAGCGGGGCTAGATACGCAGTATTTT	CASRGLAGLDTQYF
TRBJ1-2	TRBD1	TRBV5-1	.	TGCGCCAGCAGCATCGGACAGGACCATGGCTACACCTTC	CASSIGQDHGYTF
TRBJ2-1	.	TRBV29-1	.	TGCAGCGTTGATGGACTGGTCAATGAGCAGTTCTTC	CSVDGLVNEQFF
TRBJ2-7	TRBD1	TRBV11-2	.	TGTGCCAGCAGCCGGGACAGGAGTGGATACGAGCAGTACTTC	CASSRDRSGYEQYF
TRBJ2-4	.	TRBV2	.	TGTGCCAGCAGGAATACAGACCAGTACTTC	CASRNTDQYF
TRBJ1-2	.	TRBV2	.	TGTGCCAGCAGAGACCAGCTGCGGTTTGGCTACACCTTC	CASRDQLRFGYTF
TRBJ2-1	TRBD2	TRBV6-1	.	TGTGCCAGCACCCTATGGGGGGGCTCCTACAATGAGCAGTTCTTC	CASTLWGGSYNEQFF
TRBJ2-7	.	TRBV30	.	TGTGCCTGGGCAAGGGGCTCGGAGCAGTACTTC	CAWARGSEQYF